Following are 15 T cell receptor beta chains from one sample sequenced in a study of regulatory T cells in long-lasting Graves disease. Investigators prepared the TCR beta libraries by applying iRepertoire HTBI primers and Arm-PCR of CDR3 regions. TCRdb redid the calling of the multiplex PCR reads with MiXCR, one entry per CDR3 protein. Among 350,000 to 550,000 distinct CDR3 sequences listed, approximately 16% were seen once. As to time point: newly diagnosed GD, antithyroid drugs for less than 3 months. PBMC RNA served as the TCR library source. The same data also contributed to another study, on T cells in Graves' hyperthyroidism and ophthalmopathy.

The sample in question was peripheral blood mononuclear cells (PBMCs), obtained at new diagnosis, from a patient treated with antithyroid drugs. The receptors stem from a woman younger than 35 with Graves disease.

The chain recombines TRBV25-1 with TRBJ2-7, with D maybe TRBD2 (5 bases). Trimming removed 10 bases at V and 0 bases at J, with 13 bases between. CDR3 length: 13 amino acids. Germline-derived CDR1 and CDR2 are MGHDK and SYGVNS. The CDR3 DNA sequence: TGTGCCACCGGGCGGGCCCCCTCCTACGAGCAGTACTTC. Amino acids: CATGRAPSYEQYF.

This clonotype was found many times. The chain employs TRBV6-2 or TRBV6-3 and TRBJ2-7, with TRBD2 matching over 7 bases. With V trimmed by 8 bases and J by 6 bases, 10 bases remained unmatched. There are 13 residues in the CDR3. CDR1 MNHEY and CDR2 SVGEGT come from the germline V gene. The CDR3 DNA reads as TGTGCCAGCTCCGACAGCGGGAACGGCGAGCAGTACTTC. Translation: CASSDSGNGEQYF.

The sample holds a few counts of this clonotype. This chain connects TRBV27 to TRBJ2-1; D unclear. This CDR3 region has 13 residues. Looked up from germline, CDR1 is MNHEY and CDR2 is SMNVEV (reference sequence). Trimming left V 4 bases short and J 7 bases short, with 11 bases between. This CDR3 reads CASSSLSANEQFF. CDR3 DNA sequence: TGTGCCAGCAGTTCCCTCTCTGCGAATGAGCAGTTCTTC.

This clonotype has at least ten counts. The chain is built from TRBV7-9 and TRBJ2-5; 7 bases are a match to TRBD1. CDR1 and CDR2 from the germline V gene are SEHNR and FQNEAQ (reference sequence). V lost 5 bases to trimming and J lost 5 bases; unmatched junction nucleotides: 5. The CDR3 is made up of 13 amino acids. The CDR3 protein is CASSNRGGETQYF. Written as DNA, the CDR3 is TGTGCCAGCAGCAACAGGGGCGGGGAGACCCAGTACTTC.

The gene calls are TRBV20-1 and TRBJ2-1, with 10 nucleotides matching TRBD2. V was pared by 5 bases and J by 10 bases, with 5 bases of the junction left unmatched. The germline CDR1 and CDR2 sequences are DFQATT and SNEGSKA (reference sequence). This CDR3 comprises 12 residues. The CDR3 spells CSAALAGEEQFF. The CDR3 DNA is TGCAGTGCTGCTCTAGCGGGAGAGGAGCAGTTCTTC.

This clonotype was detected ten times or more. The chain uses TRBV2 and TRBJ1-4; 10 nucleotides line up with TRBD1. The trim removed 2 bases at V and 11 bases at J, leaving 5 bases unmatched. The germline V gene has CDR1 SNHLY and CDR2 FYNNEI. The CDR3 has 14 residues. The CDR3 loop is CASSEKGTGDKLFF. CDR3 DNA: TGTGCCAGCAGTGAAAAGGGGACAGGGGATAAACTGTTTTTT.

Note on this clonotype: This probably arose from a read error, given a far larger clone one base away. The V gene is TRBV11-2, the J gene TRBJ2-3, with TRBD2 identical over 9 bases. TRBJ2-1 matches the DNA end more closely, so the J call is doubtful. CDR3 size: 16 residues. Germline loops: CDR1 SGHAT, CDR2 FQNNGV. The CDR3 region has the DNA TGTGCCAGCAGCTTAGATAGCAGCGGGAGGCCGTATGAGCAGTTCTTC. Its protein product is CASSLDSSGRPYEQFF.

There are many counts of this clonotype. The chain employs TRBV6-2 or TRBV6-3 and TRBJ2-1, with D uncertain. Germline loops: CDR1 MNHEY, CDR2 SVGEGT. This CDR3 is 11 amino acids long. Deletions cut 0 bases from V and 10 bases from J, with 4 bases between. The CDR3 nucleotides are TGTGCCAGCAGTTACTCGGAGGAGCAGTTCTTC. Translation: CASSYSEEQFF.

The V and J genes are TRBV9 and TRBJ2-3; D might be TRBD2 (5 bases). The germline V gene has CDR1 SGDLS and CDR2 YYNGEE. The germline V and J ends were trimmed by 3 bases and 1 base, with 9 bases remaining between them. This CDR3 is 14 amino acids long. The CDR3 nucleotides read TGTGCCAGCAGCGACGAGGAGGGCACAGATACGCAGTATTTT. This encodes CASSDEEGTDTQYF.

This clonotype was seen at least ten times. The rearrangement links TRBV30 to TRBJ2-1; tentatively, D is TRBD1 (6 bases). V was shortened by 2 bases and J by 7 bases, with 15 bases between the two germline ends. CDR3 length equals 14 residues. CDR1 and CDR2 from the germline V gene are GTSNPN and SVGIG (reference sequence). The CDR3 region has the DNA TGTGCCTGGAGTCTCCCGGACAGAGGGAATGAGCAGTTCTTC. Translating it yields CAWSLPDRGNEQFF. The variable domain in full, with the rest retrieved from reference TRBV30 and TRBJ2-1, is SQTIHQWPATLVQPVGSPLSLECTVEGTSNPNLYWYRQAAGRGLQLLFYSVGIGQISSEVPQNLSASRPQDRQFILSSKKLLLSDSGFYLCAWSLPDRGNEQFFGPGTRLTVL.

A single count supports this clonotype. The chain links TRBV12-3 or TRBV12-4 to TRBJ2-1, with TRBD2 matching over 8 bases. The CDR3 loop spans 13 amino acids. Germline trimming cut 6 bases from V and 6 bases from J; bases unmatched to any gene: 4. The CDR3 loop is CASRFGGGNEQFF. CDR3 sequence (DNA): TGTGCCAGCAGATTCGGGGGGGGCAATGAGCAGTTCTTC.

This clonotype was seen many times. The J gene is TRBJ2-3, the V gene TRBV12-3 or TRBV12-4, with 12 bases identical to TRBD2. V was pared by 7 bases and J by 2 bases, with 7 bases of the junction left unmatched. The CDR3 is 16 residues long. CDR3 amino acids: CASNPTSGSVTDTQYF. The CDR3 DNA follows: TGTGCCAGCAACCCGACTAGCGGGAGTGTCACAGATACGCAGTATTTT.

This clonotype appeared a few times. The rearrangement uses TRBV20-1 and TRBJ1-1; D perhaps matches TRBD1 (5 bases). V was clipped by 3 bases and J by 8 bases, with 16 bases between them. CDR1 DFQATT and CDR2 SNEGSKA come from the germline V gene (reference sequence). This CDR3 has 13 amino acids. CDR3 nucleotide sequence: TGCAGTGCTAGGGGGGGGTTACACTCGGAAGCTTTCTTT. Protein product: CSARGGLHSEAFF.

This clonotype occurred many times. This chain links TRBV29-1 with TRBJ2-1; D uncertain. This CDR3 is built from 10 residues. Trimming cost V 6 bases and J 6 bases, with 6 bases left between them. CDR1 and CDR2 (germline): SQVTM, ANQGSEA. CDR3 sequence reads: CSVALNEQFF. CDR3 nucleotides: TGCAGCGTGGCCCTCAATGAGCAGTTCTTC.

The genes are TRBV7-9 and TRBJ1-1, with 8 bases matching TRBD1. V lost 1 base, J lost 1 base, and 2 bases stayed unmatched. Germline V gives CDR1 SEHNR, CDR2 FQNEAQ (reference sequence). The CDR3 runs 15 residues. The CDR3 loop is CASSLVGQGNTEAFF. The CDR3 nucleotides are TGTGCCAGCAGCTTAGTCGGACAGGGGAACACTGAAGCTTTCTTT. The complete variable domain, with remaining parts taken from reference TRBV7-9 and TRBJ1-1, reads DTGVSQNPRHKITKRGQNVTFRCDPISEHNRLYWYRQTLGQGPEFLTYFQNEAQLEKSRLLSDRFSAERPKGSFSTLEIQRTEQGDSAMYLCASSLVGQGNTEAFFGQGTRLTVV.